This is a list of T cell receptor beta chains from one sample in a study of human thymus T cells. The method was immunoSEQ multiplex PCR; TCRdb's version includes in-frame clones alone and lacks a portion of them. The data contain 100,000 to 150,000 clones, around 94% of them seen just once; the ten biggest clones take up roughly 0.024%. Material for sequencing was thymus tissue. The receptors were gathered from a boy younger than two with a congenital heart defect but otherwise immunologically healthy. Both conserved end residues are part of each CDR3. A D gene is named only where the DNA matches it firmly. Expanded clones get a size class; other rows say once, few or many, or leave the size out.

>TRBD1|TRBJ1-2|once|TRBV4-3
TGCGCCAGCAGCCAACCGACAGGGAGGGGGTATGGCTACACCTTC
CASSQPTGRGYGYTF
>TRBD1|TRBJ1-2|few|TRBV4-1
TGCGCCAGCAGCCCCGACAGGGCTAACTATGGCTACACCTTC
CASSPDRANYGYTF
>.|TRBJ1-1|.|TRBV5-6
TGTGCCAGCAGCTTAAGGGCAGGGAGGGCTTTCTTT
CASSLRAGRAFF
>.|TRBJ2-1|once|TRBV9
TGTGCCAGCAGCACCAGGGGCTCCTACAATGAGCAGTTCTTC
CASSTRGSYNEQFF
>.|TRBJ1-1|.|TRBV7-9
TGTGCCATGAGCTTAGTCCCCCCCAGCCGGGGGGCTGAAGCTTTCTTT
CAMSLVPPSRGAEAFF
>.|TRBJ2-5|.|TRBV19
TGTGCCAGTAGTATCGGTGGAGGGAGGGAGACCCAGTACTTC
CASSIGGGRETQYF
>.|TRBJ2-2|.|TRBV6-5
TGTGCCAGCAGCCCGAGACTAGGTACCGGGGAGCTGTTTTTT
CASSPRLGTGELFF
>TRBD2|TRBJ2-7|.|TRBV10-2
TGCGCCAGCGGCGGGAGGACATACGAGCAGTACTTC
CASGGRTYEQYF
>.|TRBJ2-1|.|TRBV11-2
TGTGCCAGCAGCTTGAATGAGCAGTTCTTC
CASSLNEQFF
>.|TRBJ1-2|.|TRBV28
TGTGCCAGCAGTTTGCGGCAGCGCGGGGCCTATGGCTACACCTTC
CASSLRQRGAYGYTF
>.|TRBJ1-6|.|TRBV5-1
TGCGCCAGCAGCTTGGCCCGGACTAATTCACCCCTCCACTTT
CASSLARTNSPLHF
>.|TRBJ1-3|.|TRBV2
TGTGCCAGCTCCGGATCAAACACCATATATTTT
CASSGSNTIYF
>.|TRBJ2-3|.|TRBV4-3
TGCGCCAGCAGCCAACACGTCCGGACCCCCGGGGCAGATACGCAGTATTTT
CASSQHVRTPGADTQYF
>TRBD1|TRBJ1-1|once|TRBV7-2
TGTGCCAGCAGCGCAAGACCGGGACAGGGGAACACTGAAGCTTTCTTT
CASSARPGQGNTEAFF
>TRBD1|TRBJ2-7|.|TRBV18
TGTGCCAGCTCACCCGGGACAGGCCTACGCTACGAGCAGTACTTC
CASSPGTGLRYEQYF
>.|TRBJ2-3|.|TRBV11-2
TGTGCCAGCAGCTTAAGTCGGGCTGACGCAGATACGCAGTATTTT
CASSLSRADADTQYF
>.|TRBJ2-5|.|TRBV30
TGTGCCTGGAGTGAAGGACTGGCTCAAGAGACCCAGTACTTC
CAWSEGLAQETQYF
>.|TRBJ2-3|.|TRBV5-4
TGTGCCAGCTCCACCTTGGGGCTCATCCGAGGGGATACGCAGTATTTT
CASSTLGLIRGDTQYF
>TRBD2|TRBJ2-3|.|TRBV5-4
TGTGCCAGCAGCTCTTTTTCGGGACTAGGTCATAGAGATACGCAGTATTTT
CASSSFSGLGHRDTQYF